This TCR beta chain was obtained from a study of tumor and adjacent non-tumor tissue in lung cancer. The template was RNA from unsorted bulk tissue. By share, this clonotype counts as medium-sized. What it binds is not known. The library came from three nested PCR rounds adapted from ARM-PCR protocols. TCRdb re-analysed the multiplex PCR reads in MiXCR, keeping a single row per CDR3 protein. The table lists roughly 120,000 distinct CDR3 sequences, over 75% of them singletons. Regarding the study as a whole: Compared with tumor, normal lung showed significantly lower TCR diversity.

The V segment lost 5 bases and the J segment 6 bases; nucleotides outside the gene matches: 10. CDR1 MDHEN and CDR2 SYDVKM come from the germline V gene. The length of the CDR3 is 14 residues. The clonotype comes from a man aged 70-80 years with non-small cell lung cancer. The sequenced sample consisted of lung tumor tissue. The V gene is TRBV28, the J gene TRBJ2-7; 7 nucleotides align to TRBD1. The CDR3 here is CASSPQGPAGEQYF. The CDR3 coding sequence is TGTGCCAGCAGTCCACAGGGGCCGGCGGGCGAGCAGTACTTC.